This T cell receptor (beta chain) came from a study of T cells in Graves' hyperthyroidism and ophthalmopathy. Overall study findings and caveats: Blood also carried most thyroid clonotypes expanded above 0.001. Ophthalmopathy was identified by the model a median around 5.9 months ahead of onset.

The table lists this clonotype with many counts. Its antigen is as yet unknown. The study enrolled patients aged 18 to 65 with newly diagnosed hyperthyroidism of under 2 months' duration. Uncontrolled infection, other autoimmune disease, pregnancy or lactation barred patients from enrollment. This CDR3 comprises 17 residues. From germline, CDR1 is MDHEN and CDR2 SYDVKM. With 6 bases clipped from V and 7 bases from J, the junction kept 20 bases outside the gene matches. The TCR beta CDR3 regions underwent amplification using RNA transcripts as the source. The TCR CDR3 first-round RT-PCR relied on the HTBI primer set. TCRdb ran MiXCR on the multiplex PCR reads and lists one entry per CDR3 protein. The data show about 400,000 distinct CDR3 sequences, around 16% seen once.

The genes are TRBV28 and TRBJ2-7; TRBD2 matches at 8 bases. The sequence was collected from a woman between 18 and 29 years old with Graves' hyperthyroidism that later progressed to Graves' ophthalmopathy. Material: blood. CDR3 coding DNA: TGTGCCAGCAGCCCCGCTCGCCCGGGACTAGTGCTATGGGAGCAGTACTTC. This gives the protein CASSPARPGLVLWEQYF.